This TCR beta chain was documented in a study of blood T cell repertoires in COVID-19 (TCRdb year 2020). For the study in its entirety: The collaborator samples originated in the United States, Italy and Spain and spanned the acute and convalescent phases of COVID-19. The sample metadata nearly always contained a de-identified subject ID, COVID-19 status, age in years and sex. Samples came from the ongoing ImmuneRACE study (first 160 participants) plus 1,254 subjects from 6 global collaborators. The repertoires were released in a freely available public database meant as a resource for research on the immune response to SARS-CoV-2. The material from the prospective study consisted of cDNA or gDNA derived from T cells, B-cell-depleted T cells, or PBMCs. Subjects who had been exposed to COVID-19, were actively infected with it, or had recovered from it provided the deeply sampled blood TCRbeta repertoires that made up the dataset. Where available, HLA class I and class II types were obtained from metadata supplied by the sample provider rather than from assay-based typing. Broad study findings and their caveats: Clinical and demographic metadata were provided uncurated, with the amount varying by source and participant.

Each collaborating institution followed its own protocols to collect whole blood in K2EDTA tubes. For TCRbeta analysis, collaborators shipped samples in one of three forms: frozen whole blood, isolated PBMCs, or DNA extracted from either of those sample types. Remarks on this clone: Its antigen specificity is not known. No base quality values were provided; no much bigger clone lies one nucleotide off.

The CDR3 runs 13 amino acids, cysteine and phenylalanine included. Only CDR3 DNA remains: 39 bases, in frame from the first base. V was cut back by 6 bases and J by 6 bases, leaving a gap of 14 bases between them. Reading the germline V gene (reference sequence) gives CDR1 LNHDA and CDR2 SQIVND. The immunoSEQ Assay, a bias-controlled multiplex PCR, was used to amplify TCRbeta CDR3 regions from genomic DNA. The authors processed their data as follows. The number of nucleated cells in each sample was estimated by amplification of reference gene primers within the assay. To quantify the absolute abundance of each unique TCRbeta CDR3 rearrangement, sequence reads were collapsed and filtered. For each sample, productive Simpson clonality was calculated by taking the square root of Simpson's diversity index across productive rearrangements. The clones in this table, taken by TCRdb from immuneACCESS, are in-frame only. Not every clone is retained; where verified, under half of the shortfall comes from an unresolved V gene, and the cause of the rest is unknown. The DNA gave D and trimming, while V, J and clone size come from that table. Present in this sample are around 140,000 clones, more than 75% of which were seen just once. The ten largest clonotypes hold about 2.6% of the sample.

The V and J segments used are TRBV19 and TRBJ1-2; TRBD1 could be the D gene, as 5 bases match. This sequence was found in a human donor with acute or convalescent COVID-19. The donor label of this sample is uncertain. Sequenced: peripheral blood. The CDR3 protein: CASSRTRDDGYTF. The DNA reads TGTGCCAGTAGCCGGACACGAGATGATGGCTACACCTTC.